This T cell receptor (beta chain) was found in a study of blood T cell repertoires in COVID-19. Whole-study context: COVID-19 samples from acute and convalescent phases originated in the United States, Italy and Spain. PBMCs, B-cell-depleted T cells, or T cells were the source of the cDNA or gDNA that made up the material.

The germline V gene has CDR1 LNHDA and CDR2 SQIVND (reference sequence). V was pared by 7 bases and J by 1 base, with 14 bases between. The CDR3 is made up of 14 amino acids. Authors' processing steps: Reference gene primers were amplified, and this amplification served to estimate nucleated cell counts. Here immunoSEQ multiplex PCR was the method, and the copy in TCRdb shows in-frame clones only, minus some. The V and J calls and the clone size are those of that table, but D and trimming were determined from the DNA. This sample carries about 59,000 clones, around four fifths of them seen once, and the ten largest clones take approximately 14%.

Sequenced sample: peripheral blood. The origin of this receptor is a woman between 70 and 85 years old with acute or convalescent COVID-19. This chain connects TRBV19 to TRBJ2-7, with a weak D call TRBD2 (5 bases). This chain's CDR3 is CASKGGGYSYEQYF. The CDR3 nucleotides are TGTGCCAGTAAAGGAGGAGGATATTCCTACGAGCAGTACTTC. Using reference TRBV19 and TRBJ2-7 for the parts outside the CDR3, the full variable domain is DGGITQSPKYLFRKEGQNVTLSCEQNLNHDAMYWYRQDPGQGLRLIYYSQIVNDFQKGDIAEGYSVSREKKESFPLTVTSAQKNPTAFYLCASKGGGYSYEQYFGPGTRLTVT.